The 25 T cell receptor beta chains below were found in one sample sequenced in a study of sequential checkpoint blockade in melanoma. Treatment noted: randomized to nivolumab then ipilimumab (arm A) or the reverse (arm B). Clones were read by immunoSEQ multiplex PCR, and TCRdb kept only the in-frame ones, dropping some. Altogether roughly 9,300 clones are present, roughly 77% being singletons, with the ten largest covering about 12%. Material: CD8+ T cells sorted from blood (inferred from file names), obtained from a patient given nivolumab and ipilimumab in sequence. The source of these receptors is a human donor with melanoma.

The table lists this clone with a few counts. V and J are TRBV7-6 and TRBJ1-4; D not certain. CDR3 length: 13 residues. Looked up from germline, CDR1 is SGHVS and CDR2 is FNYEAQ. Trimming cost V 3 bases and J 5 bases, with 7 bases left between them. CDR3 in DNA: TGTGCCAGCAGCTTTAGTTTGAATGAAAAACTGTTTTTT. It yields the protein CASSFSLNEKLFF.

This sequence joins TRBV2 and TRBJ2-2, with D maybe TRBD1 (5 bases). The CDR3 spans 17 residues. V shed 1 base and J shed 6 bases, with 18 bases lying between them. CDR1 and CDR2 (germline): SNHLY, FYNNEI. CDR3 bases: TGTGCCAGCAGTGAAGAAGACCTCCAGGGCCTCTCCGGGGAGCTGTTTTTT. Translated, it gives CASSEEDLQGLSGELFF. The full variable domain, rest sourced from reference TRBV2 and TRBJ2-2, is EPEVTQTPSHQVTQMGQEVILRCVPISNHLYFYWYRQILGQKVEFLVSFYNNEISEKSEIFDDQFSVERPDGSNFTLKIRSTKLEDSAMYFCASSEEDLQGLSGELFFGEGSRLTVL.

The chain joins TRBV13 to TRBJ2-1, with TRBD2 matching 7 bases. CDR1 and CDR2 from the germline V gene are PRHDT and FYEKMQ (reference sequence). CDR3 length: 14 amino acids. The J segment lost 4 bases and the V segment lost 0 bases, leaving 0 bases of the junction unmatched. DNA for the CDR3: TGTGCCAGCAGCTTAGGGGGGGGGTACAATGAGCAGTTCTTC. This encodes CASSLGGGYNEQFF.

This chain joins TRBV7-9 and TRBJ2-3, with TRBD1 matching 8 bases. The CDR3 runs 18 residues. From germline, CDR1 is SEHNR and CDR2 FQNEAQ (reference sequence). V was clipped by 2 bases and J by 4 bases; unmatched bases: 14. In DNA form, the CDR3 reads TGTGCCAGCAGCTTACCCAGGGGGCAGGGTGAGATGGCAGATACGCAGTATTTT. This encodes CASSLPRGQGEMADTQYF. The whole variable domain, remainder taken from reference TRBV7-9 and TRBJ2-3, is DTGVSQNPRHKITKRGQNVTFRCDPISEHNRLYWYRQTLGQGPEFLTYFQNEAQLEKSRLLSDRFSAERPKGSFSTLEIQRTEQGDSAMYLCASSLPRGQGEMADTQYFGPGTRLTVL.

The V gene is TRBV7-8, the J gene TRBJ2-7; 12 bases agree with TRBD2. The CDR3 loop spans 14 amino acids. V trimming: 5 bases; J trimming: 5 bases; junction bases outside the gene matches: 4. Looked up from germline, CDR1 is SGHVS and CDR2 is FQNEAQ. The CDR3 reads CASSPLAGGDEQYF. In nucleotides, the CDR3 is TGTGCCAGCAGCCCCCTAGCGGGAGGGGACGAGCAGTACTTC.

This clone was detected only once. The V call is TRBV10-3, the J call TRBJ2-7; 8 nucleotides line up with TRBD1. CDR1 and CDR2 from the germline V gene are ENHRY and SYGVKD. The V segment lost 6 bases and the J segment 2 bases; nucleotides outside the gene matches: 6. The CDR3 is 14 amino acids. The CDR3, as DNA: TGTGCCATCAGCGCGACAGGGGCGACCTACGAGCAGTACTTC. As protein: CAISATGATYEQYF.

This rearrangement joins TRBV5-6 to TRBJ2-1, with 8 bases matching TRBD2. Germline V lookup: CDR1 SGHDT, CDR2 YYEEEE. V shed 4 bases and J 10 bases; nucleotides not matched to a gene: 4. CDR3 size: 12 residues. The CDR3 spells CASSGLAGEQFF. The CDR3 DNA follows: TGTGCCAGCAGCGGTCTAGCGGGCGAGCAGTTCTTC.

The rearrangement uses TRBV6-1 and TRBJ2-7; 12 nucleotides align to TRBD2. This CDR3 region has 14 residues. V shed 8 bases, J shed 4 bases, and the junction held 6 bases outside the gene matches. CDR1 and CDR2 (germline): MNHNS, SASEGT. CDR3 sequence: CASSLAGGGYEQYF. As DNA, the CDR3 is TGTGCCAGCTCCCTAGCGGGAGGGGGGTACGAGCAGTACTTC.

The chain has TRBV28 and TRBJ2-7; D is unclear. This CDR3 spans 14 amino acids. Trimming took off 3 bases at V and 0 bases at J, with 9 bases between the two ends. Germline V gives CDR1 MDHEN, CDR2 SYDVKM. CDR3 nucleotides: TGTGCCAGCAGTTTTGAGACAAGCTCCTACGAGCAGTACTTC. Translating gives CASSFETSSYEQYF.

This chain joins TRBV7-9 and TRBJ2-1, with D perhaps matching TRBD1 (6 bases). The CDR3 extends over 16 amino acids. Germline CDR1 is SEHNR and CDR2 is FQNEAQ (reference sequence). Trimming removed 2 bases at V and 6 bases at J, with 17 bases between. CDR3 protein: CASSLPPQGIANEQFF. Written as DNA, the CDR3 is TGTGCCAGCAGCTTACCCCCACAGGGTATTGCCAATGAGCAGTTCTTC.

The chain links TRBV7-8 to TRBJ2-7; TRBD2 matches 7 bases. V shed 0 bases, J shed 2 bases, and the junction held 4 bases outside the gene matches. Germline CDR1 reads SGHVS; CDR2 reads FQNEAQ. CDR3 size: 15 residues. For the CDR3, the DNA is TGTGCCAGCAGCTTAGCGGGTCTAGCGGCCTACGAGCAGTACTTC. This gives the protein CASSLAGLAAYEQYF.

Note on this clone: One end of the junction fails to match germline, which may point to a read error. The identical CDR3 is also encoded by other nucleotide sequences in the sample. The chain carries TRBV4-3 and TRBJ2-4; possible D gene TRBD2, 5 bases. Germline V gene lookup returns CDR1 LGHNA and CDR2 YSLEER. This CDR3 contains 15 residues. The CDR3 DNA reads as TGCGCCAGTAGCCAAGATGGGGAAGCGGAAAACATTCAGTACTTC. Translating gives CASSQDGEAENIQYF.

V usage is TRBV9 and J usage is TRBJ1-1; D remains ambiguous. The V and J ends lost 3 bases and 3 bases respectively, with 12 bases between them. CDR3 length: 14 residues. CDR1 is SGDLS, CDR2 YYNGEE, per germline. The CDR3 sequence: CASSASGEHTEAFF. The CDR3 nucleotides read TGTGCCAGCAGCGCGAGTGGGGAGCACACTGAAGCTTTCTTT.

The chain recombines TRBV4-1 with TRBJ2-5; 10 positions agree with TRBD2. The J call may be in error: the DNA end matches TRBJ2-7 better. The CDR3 length is 14 residues. Germline V gene lookup returns CDR1 MGHRA and CDR2 YSYEKL. The DNA for the CDR3 is TGCGCCAGCAGCCAAGAGGTAGCGGGAGGCGAGCAGTACTTC. Encoded protein: CASSQEVAGGEQYF.

This clone came up a few times. V is TRBV7-9 and J is TRBJ2-1; the D is unclear. Trimming took off 9 bases at V and 0 bases at J, with 9 bases between the two ends. The length of the CDR3 is 13 residues. Germline-derived CDR1 and CDR2 are SEHNR and FQNEAQ (reference sequence). In nucleotides, the CDR3 is TGTGCCAGTGATGACTCCTCCTACAATGAGCAGTTCTTC. Translated, it gives CASDDSSYNEQFF.

The chain joins TRBV30 to TRBJ1-6; 8 positions match TRBD1. V trimming: 2 bases; J trimming: 10 bases; junction bases outside the gene matches: 7. CDR1 GTSNPN and CDR2 SVGIG come from the germline V gene (reference sequence). This CDR3 contains 14 residues. The chain's CDR3 is CAWSSGQGGSPLHF. The CDR3 coding sequence is TGTGCCTGGAGTTCCGGACAGGGTGGATCACCCCTCCACTTT.

V gene TRBV4-3 combines with J gene TRBJ2-7; 8 nucleotides line up with TRBD2. This CDR3 has 16 amino acids. Germline values: CDR1 LGHNA, CDR2 YSLEER. V gave up 0 bases and J gave up 2 bases; unmatched junction bases: 6. CDR3 nucleotide sequence: TGCGCCAGCAGCCAAGATGGAACTAGCGGCACCTACGAGCAGTACTTC. Translating it yields CASSQDGTSGTYEQYF.

The rearrangement links TRBV4-3 to TRBJ2-2; 7 bases are shared with TRBD1. Germline assignment: CDR1 LGHNA and CDR2 YSLEER. V gave up 10 bases and J gave up 3 bases; unmatched junction bases: 5. The CDR3 length is 13 residues. CDR3 sequence reads: CATTDRDTGELFF. The CDR3 DNA sequence: TGCGCCACCACCGACAGGGACACCGGGGAGCTGTTTTTT.

The chain carries TRBV7-8 and TRBJ2-7, with a weak D call TRBD2 (6 bases). Trimming took 11 bases from V and 2 from J, leaving 13 bases between them. The CDR3 extends over 12 amino acids. Germline assignment: CDR1 SGHVS and CDR2 FQNEAQ. The CDR3 is CASHGEAYEQYF. DNA of the CDR3: TGTGCCTCGCATGGGGAGGCCTACGAGCAGTACTTC.

The chain employs TRBV15 and TRBJ2-5, with D possibly matching TRBD2 (5 bases). Trimming removed 0 bases at V and 1 base at J, with 12 bases between. Germline CDR1 reads LNHNV; CDR2 reads YYDKDF (reference sequence). The CDR3 totals 16 residues. The CDR3 sequence is CATSREPAELQETQYF. The CDR3 nucleotides read TGTGCCACCAGCAGAGAACCAGCGGAACTCCAAGAGACCCAGTACTTC.

The CDR3 nucleotides are TGTGCCAGCAGTTTCGGAGGCAAGCCCTACGAGCAGTACTTC. Its protein is CASSFGGKPYEQYF. The rearrangement joins TRBV27 to TRBJ2-7; a possible D gene is TRBD2 (5 bases). V dropped 3 bases and J dropped 2 bases, with 11 bases sitting between them. CDR3 length equals 14 residues. Germline V CDR1 and CDR2: MNHEY, SMNVEV (reference sequence).

This clone was counted between two and nine times. One junction end does not reproduce the germline sequence, and a read error may be involved. V usage is TRBV19 and J usage is TRBJ1-1; no clear D gene. Per germline, CDR1 LNHDA and CDR2 SQIVND (reference sequence). The CDR3 totals 12 residues. The CDR3 loop reads CASSIGNSEAFF. The CDR3, as DNA: TGTGCCAGTAGTATAGGCAACAGTGAAGCTTTCTTT.

The chain couples TRBV6-5 to TRBJ2-1; weak D call: TRBD2 (5 bases). Trimming left V 6 bases short and J 8 bases short, with 14 bases between. Germline V gene lookup returns CDR1 MNHEY and CDR2 SVGAGI. This CDR3 is built from 13 residues. CDR3 DNA sequence: TGTGCCAGCAGCGCGGCTAGCTCGTATGAGCAGTTCTTC. It specifies CASSAASSYEQFF.

This clone showed up just once. This rearrangement joins TRBV7-9 to TRBJ2-5; D not certain. Trimming removed 2 bases from V and 2 bases from J, with 6 bases in between. Germline CDR1 reads SEHNR; CDR2 reads FQNEAQ (reference sequence). The CDR3 is 13 residues long. CDR3 protein: CASSLRGQETQYF. The CDR3 bases are TGTGCCAGCAGCTTACGCGGACAAGAGACCCAGTACTTC.

The chain has TRBV9 and TRBJ2-7; 8 nucleotides match TRBD1. V shed 3 bases and J 4 bases; nucleotides not matched to a gene: 9. CDR1 and CDR2 (germline): SGDLS, YYNGEE. The CDR3 runs to 15 residues. CDR3 loop: CASSAYDGQGYEQYF. The CDR3 DNA is TGTGCCAGCAGCGCCTACGACGGACAGGGTTACGAGCAGTACTTC.